Given below is one TCR beta chain in context. Data came from immunoSEQ multiplex PCR; TCRdb stores just in-frame clones and leaves some out. The sample gives about 72,000 clones, roughly 91% of which show up once; around 0.7% is in the top ten. The data are from a study of T cell changes during pregnancy in multiple sclerosis. This specimen was peripheral blood, taken in the third trimester of pregnancy. This clonotype was obtained from a female donor in good health, enrolled as a control in a pregnancy study.

The CDR3 DNA reads as TGTGCCAGCAGCTTGGGGGGGGGAGCAGATACGCAGTATTTT. It translates to CASSLGGGADTQYF. V gene TRBV5-5 combines with J gene TRBJ2-3; 7 bases agree with TRBD2. Germline lookup yields CDR1 SGHKS and CDR2 YYEKEE (reference sequence). Unmatched junction bases numbered 2, after V lost 0 bases and J lost 4 bases. The CDR3 sequence is 14 residues long. The full variable domain, with the rest looked up from reference TRBV5-5 and TRBJ2-3, is DAGVTQSPTHLIKTRGQQVTLRCSPISGHKSVSWYQQVLGQGPQFIFQYYEKEERGRGNFPDRFSARQFPNYSSELNVNALLLGDSALYLCASSLGGGADTQYFGPGTRLTVL.